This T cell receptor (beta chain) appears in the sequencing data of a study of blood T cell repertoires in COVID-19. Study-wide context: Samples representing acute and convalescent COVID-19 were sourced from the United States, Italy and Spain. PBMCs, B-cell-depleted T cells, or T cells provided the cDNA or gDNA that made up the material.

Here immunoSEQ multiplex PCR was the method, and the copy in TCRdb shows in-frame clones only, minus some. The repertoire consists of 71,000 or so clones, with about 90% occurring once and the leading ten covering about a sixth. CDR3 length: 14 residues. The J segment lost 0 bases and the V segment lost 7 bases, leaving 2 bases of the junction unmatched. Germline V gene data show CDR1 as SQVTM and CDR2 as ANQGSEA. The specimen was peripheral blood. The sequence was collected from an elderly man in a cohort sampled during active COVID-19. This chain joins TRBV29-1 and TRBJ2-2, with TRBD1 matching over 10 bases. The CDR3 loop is CSADRGTNTGELFF. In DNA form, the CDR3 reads TGCAGCGCGGACAGGGGGACGAACACCGGGGAGCTGTTTTTT.